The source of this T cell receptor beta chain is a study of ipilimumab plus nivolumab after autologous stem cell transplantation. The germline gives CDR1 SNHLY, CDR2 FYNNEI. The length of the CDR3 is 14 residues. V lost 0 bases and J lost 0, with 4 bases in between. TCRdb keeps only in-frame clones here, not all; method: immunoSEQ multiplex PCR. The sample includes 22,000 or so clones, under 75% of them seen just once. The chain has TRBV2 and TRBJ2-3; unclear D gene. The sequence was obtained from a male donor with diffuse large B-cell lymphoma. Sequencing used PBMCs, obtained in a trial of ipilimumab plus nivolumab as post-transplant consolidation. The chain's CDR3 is CASSEATSTDTQYF. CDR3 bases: TGTGCCAGCAGTGAAGCAACGAGCACAGATACGCAGTATTTT.